These T cell receptor beta chains were read from a single sample in a study of shared clonotypes between healthy human individuals. Data came from immunoSEQ multiplex PCR; TCRdb stores just in-frame clones and leaves some out. This table has about a million clones, approximately 68% appearing once. Specimen: memory CD4+ T cells sorted from blood. The receptor set was obtained from a man in his late teens or twenties in good health. Both conserved end residues are part of each CDR3. Each record gives: J gene, V gene, clone size, CDR3 length, D gene, CDR3 DNA, CDR3 protein. D genes are given only for firm matches. Some rows mark clone size as missing; the rest say once, few, many or name a class of expanded clone.

J: TRBJ2-2
V: TRBV2
size: -
length: 14
D: TRBD2
DNA: TGTGCCAGCATAACTAGCGGGGGAACCGGGGAGCTGTTTTTT
CDR3: CASITSGGTGELFF

J: TRBJ2-7
V: TRBV5-1
size: -
length: 16
D: TRBD2
DNA: TGCGCCAGCAGCTTGGGCTTGGGACTAGGGCAGTACGAGCAGTACTTC
CDR3: CASSLGLGLGQYEQYF

J: TRBJ1-5
V: TRBV2
size: -
length: 15
D: -
DNA: TGTGCCAGCAGTGCAGGACAGTCAAGCAATCAGCCCCAGCATTTT
CDR3: CASSAGQSSNQPQHF

J: TRBJ2-3
V: TRBV27
size: few
length: 16
D: TRBD2
DNA: TGTGCCAGCCGACTAGCGGGAGCCCTTAGCACAGATACGCAGTATTTT
CDR3: CASRLAGALSTDTQYF

J: TRBJ2-1
V: TRBV6-7
size: -
length: 20
D: -
DNA: TGTGCCAGCAGTGCACCGGGACTTAGGATAAGGAGGAGCTCCTACAATGAGCAGTTCTTC
CDR3: CASSAPGLRIRRSSYNEQFF

J: TRBJ2-7
V: TRBV5-4
size: -
length: 14
D: TRBD1
DNA: TGTGCCAGCAGCCCCAGACAGGGGCTCAACGAGCAGTACTTC
CDR3: CASSPRQGLNEQYF

J: TRBJ1-1
V: TRBV9
size: -
length: 14
D: TRBD1
DNA: TGTGCCAGCAGACCCGGGACAGCGAACACTGAAGCTTTCTTT
CDR3: CASRPGTANTEAFF

J: TRBJ2-5
V: TRBV6-4
size: -
length: 10
D: -
DNA: TGTGCCAGCAGTGACGAGACCCAGTACTTC
CDR3: CASSDETQYF

J: TRBJ2-5
V: TRBV6-1
size: -
length: 14
D: -
DNA: TGTGCCAGCAGGAAAGATTATGTACAAGAGACCCAGTACTTC
CDR3: CASRKDYVQETQYF

J: TRBJ1-2
V: TRBV7-9
size: -
length: 14
D: -
DNA: TGTGCCAGCAGCTTACGCGGGGAGGGCTATGGCTACACCTTC
CDR3: CASSLRGEGYGYTF

J: TRBJ2-5
V: TRBV7-2
size: -
length: 13
D: -
DNA: TGTGCCAGCAGCCCGGGACGGGGGGAGACCCAGTACTTC
CDR3: CASSPGRGETQYF

J: TRBJ1-1
V: TRBV10-3
size: -
length: 15
D: TRBD1
DNA: TGTGCCATCACTCCCGGGACAGGGGGGAACACTGAAGCTTTCTTT
CDR3: CAITPGTGGNTEAFF

J: TRBJ2-7
V: TRBV10-2
size: -
length: 15
D: -
DNA: TGCGCCAGCAGTGATCGGGGGCTAGCGGCCTACGAGCAGTACTTC
CDR3: CASSDRGLAAYEQYF

J: TRBJ1-5
V: TRBV5-1
size: -
length: 14
D: -
DNA: TGCGCCAGCAGCTCCGGAGGTGGGAATCAGCCCCAGCATTTT
CDR3: CASSSGGGNQPQHF

J: TRBJ2-2
V: TRBV5-1
size: -
length: 15
D: -
DNA: TGCGCCAGCAGCTTGGGCTTGGGGACCACCGGGGAGCTGTTTTTT
CDR3: CASSLGLGTTGELFF

J: TRBJ2-7
V: TRBV19
size: few
length: 15
D: TRBD1
DNA: TGTGCCAGTAGTCAGGGGACAGGGTACTCCTACGAGCAGTACTTC
CDR3: CASSQGTGYSYEQYF

J: TRBJ2-1
V: TRBV18
size: -
length: 15
D: -
DNA: TGTGCCAGCTCACCACTCCCAGCGGCCCAAAATGAGCAGTTCTTC
CDR3: CASSPLPAAQNEQFF

J: TRBJ1-2
V: TRBV2
size: -
length: 14
D: TRBD1
DNA: TGTGCCAGCAGTGAAGGGGACAGGGGGAAGGGCTACACCTTC
CDR3: CASSEGDRGKGYTF

J: TRBJ2-3
V: TRBV2
size: -
length: 14
D: -
DNA: TGTGCCAGCAGTGGAAGGAGCGGTACAGATACGCAGTATTTT
CDR3: CASSGRSGTDTQYF

J: TRBJ2-3
V: TRBV7-2
size: -
length: 12
D: -
DNA: TGTGCCAGCAGCCTAGCCCCTGATACGCAGTATTTT
CDR3: CASSLAPDTQYF

J: TRBJ1-2
V: TRBV7-2
size: -
length: 15
D: -
DNA: TGTGCCAGCAGCTTAGCTGTGGCAGGAAACTATGGCTACACCTTC
CDR3: CASSLAVAGNYGYTF

J: TRBJ2-5
V: TRBV28
size: -
length: 13
D: TRBD2
DNA: TGTGCCACACGGACTAGCGGCCAAGAGACCCAGTACTTC
CDR3: CATRTSGQETQYF

J: TRBJ2-1
V: TRBV4-1
size: -
length: 15
D: -
DNA: TGCGCCAGCAGCCAAGGACAGAGCTCCTACAATGAGCAGTTCTTC
CDR3: CASSQGQSSYNEQFF

J: TRBJ1-1
V: TRBV9
size: few
length: 15
D: -
DNA: TGTGCCAGCAGCGCTAAAGACAGGATTCGCACTGAAGCTTTCTTT
CDR3: CASSAKDRIRTEAFF

J: TRBJ1-1
V: TRBV18
size: few
length: 12
D: TRBD1
DNA: TGTGCCAGCTCAGGGACAGGGGAGGAAGCTTTCTTT
CDR3: CASSGTGEEAFF

J: TRBJ2-7
V: TRBV27
size: -
length: 15
D: TRBD1
DNA: TGTGCCAGCTCTCAATCCGCGGACAGGTTGTCCGAGCAGTACTTC
CDR3: CASSQSADRLSEQYF

J: TRBJ1-1
V: TRBV6-1
size: few
length: 13
D: -
DNA: TGTGCCAGCGGGCAGGGCACGAACACTGAAGCTTTCTTT
CDR3: CASGQGTNTEAFF

J: TRBJ2-1
V: TRBV18
size: -
length: 16
D: TRBD2
DNA: TGTGCCAGCTCACCACCGGCTAGCGGGAGAAGCAATGAGCAGTTCTTC
CDR3: CASSPPASGRSNEQFF

J: TRBJ2-1
V: TRBV7-2
size: -
length: 14
D: -
DNA: TGTGCCAGCAGCTTATCGCGAGACTACAATGAGCAGTTCTTC
CDR3: CASSLSRDYNEQFF

J: TRBJ1-1
V: TRBV6-5
size: -
length: 13
D: TRBD1
DNA: TGTGCCAGCAGTTACTCGAGGGGCAGGGGGCGCTTCTTT
CDR3: CASSYSRGRGRFF